This TCR beta chain was recorded in a study of regulatory T cells in long-lasting Graves disease. About the study: Newly diagnosed Graves' patients had taken antithyroid drugs under 3 months.

This CDR3 region has 16 residues. CDR1 is DFQATT, CDR2 SNEGSKA, per germline (reference sequence). Deletions cut 0 bases from V and 2 bases from J, with 14 bases between. Only a few counts were recorded for this clonotype. Noted time point: newly diagnosed GD, antithyroid drugs for less than 3 months. Extracted PBMC RNA gave rise to the TCR library. Both iRepertoire HTBI primers and Arm-PCR of CDR3 regions were used to build the TCR beta libraries. TCRdb called the multiplex PCR reads again in MiXCR, with one record for every CDR3 protein. The sample has about 620,000 distinct CDR3 sequences, about 16% seen once. These same records also appear under a second study, on T cells in Graves' hyperthyroidism and ophthalmopathy. That work states: A median approximately 6.8 months before onset, the model predicted ophthalmopathy.

Sample: peripheral blood mononuclear cells (PBMCs), taken at new diagnosis, from a patient treated with antithyroid drugs. This sequence joins TRBV20-1 and TRBJ1-3; D is ambiguous. The sequence was obtained from a woman in her 30s with Graves disease. CDR3 sequence: CSARDVVSGTGNTIYF. CDR3 bases: TGCAGTGCTAGAGATGTAGTGTCGGGGACTGGAAACACCATATATTTT.